This record covers a single TCR beta chain. The data originate from a study of blood T cell repertoires in COVID-19. Study context: Sources were T cells, B-cell-depleted T cells, or PBMCs; the material itself was cDNA or gDNA.

Clones were sequenced by immunoSEQ multiplex PCR, and TCRdb holds only the in-frame ones, with some missing. The repertoire includes about 29,000 clones, around 82% of them detected once, and 1.8% sits in the top ten. This CDR3 is built from 14 residues. The germline V gene has CDR1 SNHLY and CDR2 FYNNEI. Trimming pared 7 bases from V and 5 bases from J, leaving 15 bases between. The chain carries TRBV2 and TRBJ2-1; D perhaps matches TRBD1 (5 bases). This receptor was taken from an elderly man with active or convalescent COVID-19. Sequencing was performed on peripheral blood. CDR3 residues: CASTLGVRHNEQFF. Written as DNA, the CDR3 is TGTGCCAGCACCTTAGGGGTAAGGCACAATGAGCAGTTCTTC.